This T cell receptor beta chain was sequenced in a study of T cell repertoires in cytomegalovirus infection. This clonotype has a count of ten or more. TCRdb recomputed calls from the reads with MiXCR, one row per CDR3 protein. The data contain fewer than 250,000 distinct CDR3 sequences, more than 9% of them singletons. Trimming shortened V by 1 base and J by 1 base, and 17 bases separated the two germline ends. Germline CDR1 and CDR2: SGHDT and YYEEEE. The CDR3 totals 17 residues. What was sequenced was PBMCs. The chain joins TRBV5-6 to TRBJ1-1, with D perhaps TRBD1 (6 bases). This TCR came from a human donor in good health (CMV status not recorded). Some clones in this sample may be carry-over from other donors' samples. In DNA, the CDR3 is TGTGCCAGCAGCTTGTTTCGGGGTCAGGGGTCGAACACTGAAGCTTTCTTT. Translated: CASSLFRGQGSNTEAFF.